This T cell receptor beta chain appears in the sequencing data of a study of spatial heterogeneity in lung cancer. As for the study in general: The donors were 72 patients with non-small cell lung cancer that was early-stage and untreated. Consistent detection of more beta-chain than alpha-chain sequences was observed.

TCR cDNA molecules each carried a unique molecular identifier. TCRdb analysed the 5' RACE reads with MiXCR anew, one entry per CDR3 protein. In the table there are tens of thousands of distinct CDR3 sequences, about 8.2% of which are singletons. Time point meaning: blood at routine non-recurrence follow-up after resection. Whole-study results and caveats: Ubiquitous, expanded tumor-derived TCRs were more frequently observed in blood at resection than at follow-up.

Germline CDR1 SEHNR, CDR2 FQNEAQ (reference sequence). Trimming cost V 1 base and J 9 bases, with 13 bases left between them. This CDR3 spans 14 amino acids. In regard to this clonotype: The antigen remains undetermined.

The specimen comprised PBMCs, sampled at follow-up. The sequence derives from a female donor with early-stage non-small cell lung cancer. The chain employs TRBV7-9 and TRBJ2-1, with unresolved D. This chain's CDR3 is CASSLGGPRGEQFF. In DNA, the CDR3 is TGTGCCAGCAGCTTAGGCGGTCCAAGAGGTGAGCAGTTCTTC.